These 15 T cell receptor beta chains originate from one sample sequenced in a study of post-analysis software for immune sequencing data. Study results and caveats: Comparison of patients with controls showed about 5 TRBV segments more frequent in patients, TRBV5-6, TRBV5-1 and TRBV20-1 among them.

Their cognate antigens are unknown. Unique molecular identifiers were built into the TCR beta cDNA libraries. TCRdb analysed the PCR reads with MiXCR anew, one entry per CDR3 protein. The sample contains approximately 360,000 distinct CDR3 sequences, roughly 35% of which appear only once. The sequenced sample was blood. These receptors originate from a girl between 5 and 17 years old with multiple sclerosis.

The rearrangement links TRBV2 to TRBJ1-2; a weak D match, TRBD1 (6 bases). The CDR3 runs 14 residues. V was pared by 6 bases and J by 3 bases, with 14 bases between. Germline V CDR1 and CDR2: SNHLY, FYNNEI. The DNA of the CDR3 is TGTGCCAGCAGCTTACAGGGCACGGACTATGGCTACACCTTC. Encoded protein: CASSLQGTDYGYTF. Supplemented by reference TRBV2 and TRBJ1-2, the full variable domain reads EPEVTQTPSHQVTQMGQEVILRCVPISNHLYFYWYRQILGQKVEFLVSFYNNEISEKSEIFDDQFSVERPDGSNFTLKIRSTKLEDSAMYFCASSLQGTDYGYTFGSGTRLTVV.

This clonotype was seen only a few times. V usage is TRBV18 and J usage is TRBJ1-2; the D is unclear. CDR1 is KGHSH and CDR2 is LQKENI in the germline V gene. Trimming removed 2 bases at V and 4 bases at J, with 14 bases between. The CDR3 covers 15 residues. DNA for the CDR3: TGTGCCAGCTCACCAGGCGGTAACAGAGGCTATGGCTACACCTTC. Translation gives CASSPGGNRGYGYTF.

The chain joins TRBV7-2 to TRBJ2-5; TRBD2 matches 7 bases. J gave up 5 bases and V 5 bases, and 8 bases lay outside the gene matches. Germline CDR1 is SGHTA and CDR2 is FQGNSA. The CDR3 runs 14 residues. The CDR3 nucleotides read TGTGCCAGCAGCCCTTGGACTAGAAGGGAGACCCAGTACTTC. Translation: CASSPWTRRETQYF.

This clonotype was recorded a few times. The gene calls are TRBV12-3 or TRBV12-4 and TRBJ2-1; TRBD2 matches 8 bases. V was clipped by 7 bases and J by 5 bases; unmatched bases: 4. This CDR3 spans 13 amino acids. The CDR3 DNA is TGTGCCAGCAACGGGGGGGCCAACAATGAGCAGTTCTTC. It encodes CASNGGANNEQFF.

This clonotype was seen a handful of times. V usage is TRBV4-2 and J usage is TRBJ1-6; 10 bases align to TRBD1. The CDR3 is 14 amino acids. The germline gives CDR1 LGHNA, CDR2 YNFKEQ. The trim removed 4 bases at V and 8 bases at J, leaving 2 bases unmatched. CDR3 bases: TGTGCCAGCAGCCCTGGGACAGGGGATTCACCCCTCCACTTT. This codes for CASSPGTGDSPLHF.

This clonotype turned up a few times. The chain recombines TRBV25-1 with TRBJ2-1; maybe TRBD1 (6 bases). The CDR3 has 13 residues. Germline V CDR1 and CDR2: MGHDK, SYGVNS. Trimming removed 0 bases from V and 6 bases from J, with 6 bases in between. CDR3 DNA sequence: TGTGCCAGCAGTGAATACAGGGGCAATGAGCAGTTCTTC. Residues: CASSEYRGNEQFF.

CDR3 residues: CASSLAETSGRGNEQFF. The CDR3 DNA reads TGTGCCAGCAGCTTGGCCGAGACTAGCGGCCGCGGGAATGAGCAGTTCTTC. The rearrangement joins TRBV5-4 to TRBJ2-1; 9 bases agree with TRBD2. The CDR3 length is 17 residues. Germline loops: CDR1 SGHNT, CDR2 YYREEE (reference sequence). V was clipped by 0 bases and J by 7 bases; unmatched bases: 11.

This clonotype was seen a few times. The V and J genes are TRBV6-1 and TRBJ2-1; D is uncertain. The CDR3 contains 14 residues. CDR1 is MNHNS and CDR2 is SASEGT in the germline V gene. Between the trimmed V and J ends, which lost 7 bases and 0 bases, there was a span of 10 bases. As DNA, the CDR3 is TGTGCCAGCACAAGGAAAAGCTCCTACAATGAGCAGTTCTTC. It encodes CASTRKSSYNEQFF.

The J gene is TRBJ2-7, the V gene TRBV21-1; the table calls TRBD1, which could not be checked here. TRBV21-1 is given as a pseudogene. This CDR3 has 16 amino acids. The CDR3: CASSKTGQGLSYEQYF. DNA of the CDR3: TGTGCCAGCAGCAAAACCGGACAGGGGCTGTCCTACGAGCAGTACTTC.

This chain connects TRBV7-2 to TRBJ2-7; TRBD2 aligns across 7 bases. V lost 4 bases to trimming and J lost 5 bases; unmatched junction nucleotides: 8. The CDR3 sequence is 14 residues long. The germline CDR1 and CDR2 sequences are SGHTA and FQGNSA. The CDR3 protein is CASSSRAGLDEQYF. CDR3 DNA sequence: TGTGCCAGCAGCTCCCGAGCGGGGCTCGACGAGCAGTACTTC.

This clonotype was observed a few times. CDR3: CASCPRDENYGYTF. As DNA, the CDR3 is TGTGCCAGCTGCCCCCGGGACGAGAACTATGGCTACACCTTC. The chain links TRBV12-3 or TRBV12-4 to TRBJ1-2; a possible D gene is TRBD1 (5 bases). V shed 8 bases and J shed 2 bases, with 15 bases lying between them. CDR3 length equals 14 residues.

This sequence joins TRBV4-1 and TRBJ1-2; 7 positions match TRBD1. This CDR3 has 15 amino acids. With 6 bases clipped from V and 1 base from J, the junction kept 8 bases outside the gene matches. Germline V lookup: CDR1 MGHRA, CDR2 YSYEKL. The CDR3 loop reads CASRSLRGVNYGYTF. The DNA for the CDR3 is TGCGCCAGCAGATCCCTCAGGGGGGTTAACTATGGCTACACCTTC.

CDR3: CASSGGQGPFLGNTIYF. DNA of the CDR3: TGCGCCAGCAGCGGCGGACAGGGACCGTTCTTGGGAAACACCATATATTTT. The V and J genes are TRBV5-1 and TRBJ1-3, with 8 bases fitting TRBD1. This CDR3 comprises 17 residues. The V and J ends lost 4 bases and 4 bases, in that order; junction bases with no gene match: 13. Per germline, CDR1 SGHRS and CDR2 YFSETQ.

This clonotype has a handful of counts. The chain has TRBV29-1 and TRBJ2-5; the match to TRBD1 covers 9 bases. The CDR3 covers 15 residues. The junction had 7 bases not matched to a gene; V was cut back by 3 bases and J by 2 bases. Germline assignment: CDR1 SQVTM and CDR2 ANQGSEA. CDR3 sequence: CSVETGTGLQETQYF. The CDR3 DNA reads as TGCAGCGTTGAGACCGGGACAGGGCTACAAGAGACCCAGTACTTC.

This chain connects TRBV7-9 to TRBJ1-1; D possibly corresponds to TRBD1 (6 bases). The germline V and J ends were trimmed by 5 bases and 3 bases, with 16 bases remaining between them. This CDR3 contains 15 residues. Germline V gene lookup returns CDR1 SEHNR and CDR2 FQNEAQ (reference sequence). The chain's CDR3 is CASSPQGASHTEAFF. CDR3 DNA: TGTGCCAGCAGCCCACAGGGAGCGAGCCACACTGAAGCTTTCTTT.